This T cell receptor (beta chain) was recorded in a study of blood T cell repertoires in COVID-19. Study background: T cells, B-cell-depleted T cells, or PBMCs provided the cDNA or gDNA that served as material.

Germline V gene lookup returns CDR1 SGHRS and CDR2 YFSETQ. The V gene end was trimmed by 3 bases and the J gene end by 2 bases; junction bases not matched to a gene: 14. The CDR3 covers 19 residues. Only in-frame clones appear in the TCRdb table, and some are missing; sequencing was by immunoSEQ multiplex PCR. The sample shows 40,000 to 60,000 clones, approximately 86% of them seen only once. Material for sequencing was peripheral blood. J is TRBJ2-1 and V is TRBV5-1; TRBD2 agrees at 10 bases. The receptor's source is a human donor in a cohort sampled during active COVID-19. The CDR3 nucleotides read TGCGCCAGCAGCTCTTTATTCAGCGGACTAGCGGAGACCTACAATGAGCAGTTCTTC. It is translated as CASSSLFSGLAETYNEQFF.